What follows are 14 T cell receptor beta chains derived from one specimen sequenced in a study of blood T cell repertoires in COVID-19. TCRdb keeps only in-frame clones here, not all; method: immunoSEQ multiplex PCR. The sample lists tens of thousands of clones, roughly nine tenths seen once, with around a quarter in the top ten. The sample taken for sequencing was peripheral blood. Receptor source: a woman older than 75 with acute or convalescent COVID-19.

A single count supports this clone. The chain is built from TRBV11-2 and TRBJ2-2; the D gene is possibly TRBD1 (5 bases). Germline lookup yields CDR1 SGHAT and CDR2 FQNNGV. Trimming took off 3 bases at V and 4 bases at J, with 12 bases between the two ends. The CDR3 consists of 15 residues. As DNA, the CDR3 is TGTGCCAGCAGCTTCCCCAGACAGAGCACCGGGGAGCTGTTTTTT. Translating gives CASSFPRQSTGELFF.

In this sample, this clone turned up once. The chain is built from TRBV7-9 and TRBJ2-1; no clear D gene. CDR3 length: 12 residues. V was trimmed by 1 base and J by 14 bases, leaving 12 bases between them. The germline gives CDR1 SEHNR, CDR2 FQNEAQ (reference sequence). The CDR3 DNA is TGTGCCAGCAGCTTAGACACAACCGGAGAGTTCTTC. It is translated as CASSLDTTGEFF.

The chain joins TRBV7-9 to TRBJ2-3; D is possibly TRBD2 (6 bases). Germline-derived CDR1 and CDR2 are SEHNR and FQNEAQ (reference sequence). V lost 3 bases and J 5 bases, leaving 15 bases between the germline ends. CDR3 size: 15 residues. For the CDR3, the DNA is TGTGCCAGCAGCTTTAGCGGAGCTGGGGGAGATACGCAGTATTTT. It is translated as CASSFSGAGGDTQYF.

The genes are TRBV19 and TRBJ2-2; 7 nucleotides match TRBD1. CDR3 length: 17 residues. CDR1 is LNHDA, CDR2 SQIVND, per germline (reference sequence). V lost 1 base to trimming and J lost 4 bases; unmatched junction nucleotides: 9. In DNA form, the CDR3 reads TGTGCCAGTAGTATAGCCCCTTCGAGGGGGCCCACCGGGGAGCTGTTTTTT. Residues: CASSIAPSRGPTGELFF. Using reference TRBV19 and TRBJ2-2 for the parts outside the CDR3, the full variable domain is DGGITQSPKYLFRKEGQNVTLSCEQNLNHDAMYWYRQDPGQGLRLIYYSQIVNDFQKGDIAEGYSVSREKKESFPLTVTSAQKNPTAFYLCASSIAPSRGPTGELFFGEGSRLTVL.

The rearrangement joins TRBV3-1 (or the pseudogene TRBV3-2) to TRBJ1-2; 9 bases are shared with TRBD1. Unmatched junction bases numbered 13, after V lost 1 base and J lost 4 bases. CDR1 and CDR2 (germline): LGHDT, YNNKEL (reference sequence). The CDR3 spans 18 residues. In nucleotides, the CDR3 is TGTGCCAGCAGCCAAGTCAGCCTTGGGACAGGGAGTAGCTATGGCTACACCTTC. Translated: CASSQVSLGTGSSYGYTF.

V gene TRBV6-5 combines with J gene TRBJ1-2, with D tentatively TRBD1 (6 bases). In germline, CDR1 is MNHEY, CDR2 SVGAGI. The V end was cut by 6 bases, the J end by 6 bases, with 14 bases between. This CDR3 contains 13 residues. The CDR3 reads CASRWDTSDGYTF. The CDR3, as DNA: TGTGCCAGCAGATGGGACACCTCCGATGGCTACACCTTC.

The chain has TRBV2 and TRBJ1-6; no firm D call. V was clipped by 6 bases and J by 0 bases, with 9 bases between them. Germline assignment: CDR1 SNHLY and CDR2 FYNNEI. The CDR3 is made up of 15 amino acids. The CDR3 DNA follows: TGTGCCAGCAGAGTGGGGAGCTCCTATAATTCACCCCTCCACTTT. It yields the protein CASRVGSSYNSPLHF.

This clone was observed once. The CDR3 DNA reads TGTGCCAGCAGTTTGTATCAGGGTGTGTACACCGGGGAGCTGTTTTTT. Protein: CASSLYQGVYTGELFF. The rearrangement uses TRBV28 and TRBJ2-2; a weak D match, TRBD1 (5 bases). The CDR3 spans 16 residues. V was pared by 3 bases and J by 3 bases, with 14 bases between. Germline V lookup: CDR1 MDHEN, CDR2 SYDVKM.

The chain has TRBV5-4 and TRBJ2-1, with D possibly being TRBD2 (6 bases). Deletions cut 2 bases from V and 4 bases from J, with 7 bases between. CDR1 SGHNT and CDR2 YYREEE come from the germline V gene (reference sequence). The CDR3 extends over 13 amino acids. CDR3 in amino acids: CASSFAGYNEQFF. The CDR3 coding sequence is TGTGCCAGCAGCTTCGCGGGGTACAATGAGCAGTTCTTC.

CDR3 sequence: CASSLGPLDYGYTF. CDR3 coding DNA: TGTGCCAGCAGCTTAGGGCCTCTTGACTATGGCTACACCTTC. The rearrangement joins TRBV7-9 to TRBJ1-2; the D is unclear. The CDR3 is 14 residues long. With 1 base removed from V and 3 bases from J, the gap between germline ends came to 9 bases. Germline V gene lookup returns CDR1 SEHNR and CDR2 FQNEAQ (reference sequence).

The rearrangement joins TRBV25-1 to TRBJ1-4; D call uncertain. Germline V gene data show CDR1 as MGHDK and CDR2 as SYGVNS. V was clipped by 6 bases and J by 5 bases, with 10 bases between them. The CDR3 runs 13 residues. For the CDR3, the DNA is TGTGCCAGCAGCCGTTTGGGCAATGAAAAACTGTTTTTT. Protein product: CASSRLGNEKLFF.

V is TRBV7-2 and J is TRBJ2-5, with 7 positions matching TRBD2. There are 15 residues in the CDR3. With 4 bases clipped from V and 4 bases from J, the junction kept 9 bases outside the gene matches. Germline CDR1 reads SGHTA; CDR2 reads FQGNSA. The CDR3 sequence is CASSSRVGGLETQYF. The CDR3 nucleotides read TGTGCCAGCAGCTCCAGGGTCGGGGGGTTAGAGACCCAGTACTTC.

This clone occurred once. The chain combines TRBV19 with TRBJ1-5; 9 bases map to TRBD1. This CDR3 contains 16 residues. CDR1 LNHDA and CDR2 SQIVND come from the germline V gene (reference sequence). V lost 1 base, J lost 5 bases, and 6 bases stayed unmatched. CDR3 DNA sequence: TGTGCCAGTAGTATAGGGGGACAGGGCTTTGATCAGCCCCAGCATTTT. Translated: CASSIGGQGFDQPQHF.

The chain's CDR3 is CASSPGSEGDTIYF. The CDR3, as DNA: TGTGCCAGCTCACCAGGCTCCGAGGGGGACACCATATATTTT. The chain is built from TRBV18 and TRBJ1-3; D might be TRBD1 (6 bases). This CDR3 has 14 residues. Trimming shortened V by 2 bases and J by 8 bases, and 13 bases separated the two germline ends. CDR1 is KGHSH and CDR2 is LQKENI in the germline V gene.